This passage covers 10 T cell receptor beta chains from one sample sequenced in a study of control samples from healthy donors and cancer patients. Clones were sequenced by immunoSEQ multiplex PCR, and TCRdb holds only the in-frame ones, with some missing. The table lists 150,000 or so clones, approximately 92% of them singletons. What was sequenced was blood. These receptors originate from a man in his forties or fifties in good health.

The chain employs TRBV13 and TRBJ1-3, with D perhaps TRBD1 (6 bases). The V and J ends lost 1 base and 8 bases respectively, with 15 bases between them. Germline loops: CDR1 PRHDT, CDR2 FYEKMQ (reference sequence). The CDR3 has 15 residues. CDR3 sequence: CASSLVGRGGDTIYF. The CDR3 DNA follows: TGTGCCAGCAGCTTAGTAGGCAGGGGAGGGGACACCATATATTTT.

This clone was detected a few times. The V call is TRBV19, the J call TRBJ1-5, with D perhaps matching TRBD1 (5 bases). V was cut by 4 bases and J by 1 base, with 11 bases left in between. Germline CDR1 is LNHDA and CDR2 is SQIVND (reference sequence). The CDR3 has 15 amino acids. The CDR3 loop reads CASSTATVSNQPQHF. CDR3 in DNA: TGTGCCAGTAGTACGGCGACAGTCAGCAATCAGCCCCAGCATTTT.

CDR3 DNA sequence: TGCGCCAGCAGCCAAGAAGCGGGGTATTCACCCCTCCACTTT. Residues: CASSQEAGYSPLHF. The rearrangement joins TRBV4-1 to TRBJ1-6; D gene unclear. V lost 0 bases, J lost 8 bases, and 8 bases lay in between. Germline CDR1 MGHRA, CDR2 YSYEKL. The CDR3 extends over 14 amino acids.

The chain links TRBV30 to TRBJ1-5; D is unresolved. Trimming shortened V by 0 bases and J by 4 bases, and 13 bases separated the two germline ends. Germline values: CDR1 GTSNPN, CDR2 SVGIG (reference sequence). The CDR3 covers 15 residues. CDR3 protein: CAWSVSGGMNQPQHF. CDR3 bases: TGTGCCTGGAGTGTCTCGGGTGGGATGAATCAGCCCCAGCATTTT.

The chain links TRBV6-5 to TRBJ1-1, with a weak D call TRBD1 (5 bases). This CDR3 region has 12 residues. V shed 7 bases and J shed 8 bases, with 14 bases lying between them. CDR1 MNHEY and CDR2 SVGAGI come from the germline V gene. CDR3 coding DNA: TGTGCCAGCACAATCTGGGGCCGAGAAGCTTTCTTT. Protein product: CASTIWGREAFF.

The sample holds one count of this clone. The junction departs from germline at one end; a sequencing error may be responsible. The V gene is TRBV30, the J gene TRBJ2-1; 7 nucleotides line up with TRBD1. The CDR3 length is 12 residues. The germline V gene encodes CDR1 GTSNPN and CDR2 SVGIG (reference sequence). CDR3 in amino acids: CAWSPEDRVPIF. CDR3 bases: TGTGCCTGGAGTCCCGAAGACAGGGTACCTATCTTC.

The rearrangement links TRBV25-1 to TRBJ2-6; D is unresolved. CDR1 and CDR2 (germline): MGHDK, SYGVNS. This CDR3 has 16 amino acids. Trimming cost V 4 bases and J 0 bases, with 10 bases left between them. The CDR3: CASSGVPLSGANVLTF. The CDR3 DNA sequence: TGTGCCAGCAGTGGAGTCCCACTCTCTGGGGCCAACGTCCTGACTTTC.

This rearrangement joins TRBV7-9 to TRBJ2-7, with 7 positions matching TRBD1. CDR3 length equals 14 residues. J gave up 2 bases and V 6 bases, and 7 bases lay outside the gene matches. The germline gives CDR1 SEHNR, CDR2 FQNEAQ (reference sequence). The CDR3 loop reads CASRPGTGAYEQYF. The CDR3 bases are TGTGCCAGCAGACCCGGAACAGGGGCCTACGAGCAGTACTTC.

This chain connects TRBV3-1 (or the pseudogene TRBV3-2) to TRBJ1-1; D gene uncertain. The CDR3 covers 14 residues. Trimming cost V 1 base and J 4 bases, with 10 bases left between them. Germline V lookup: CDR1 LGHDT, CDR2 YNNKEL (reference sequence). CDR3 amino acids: CASSQAIRGTEAFF. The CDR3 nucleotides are TGTGCCAGCAGCCAAGCCATACGGGGCACTGAAGCTTTCTTT.

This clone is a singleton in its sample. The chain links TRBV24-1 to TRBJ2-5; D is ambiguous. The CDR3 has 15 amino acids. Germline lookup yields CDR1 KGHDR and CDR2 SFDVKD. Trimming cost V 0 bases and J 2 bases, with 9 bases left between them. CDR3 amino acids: CATSDLGSGQETQYF. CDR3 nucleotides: TGTGCCACCAGTGATTTGGGTTCCGGGCAAGAGACCCAGTACTTC.